This TCR beta chain was profiled in a study of cytomegalovirus exposure and HLA in healthy donors. About the research overall: Unique TCRs from HLA-typed donors, 70 million to 85 million of them, were held in an early data release.

Study-level results: Reported results showed that the classifier diagnosed cytomegalovirus status with high specificity and sensitivity. Most CMV-associated TCR beta chains appeared HLA-restricted in a later analysis.

This clone has just a few counts. Its matching antigen is unknown. The PCR ran on 60 Vbeta and 13 Jbeta primers. Only in-frame clones appear in the TCRdb table, and some are missing; sequencing was by immunoSEQ multiplex PCR. The sample records 65,000 to 90,000 clones, just over 85% being singletons. Germline V gene sequence: CDR1 SGHRS, CDR2 YFSETQ. V lost 7 bases, J lost 0 bases, and 14 bases lay in between. The CDR3 runs 14 residues. This sequence joins TRBV5-1 and TRBJ2-7; the D gene is possibly TRBD1 (6 bases). The sequenced sample was PBMCs. The sequence derives from a woman in her thirties in good health and CMV-seronegative. The CDR3 region is CASGEQGSSYEQYF. The CDR3 DNA sequence: TGCGCCAGCGGCGAACAGGGTAGCTCCTACGAGCAGTACTTC.